This T cell receptor (beta chain) was profiled in a study of T cell repertoires in cytomegalovirus infection. Study context: Carrying CMV and the relevant HLA type showed in public TCR beta signatures.

In germline, CDR1 is SGHVS, CDR2 FQNEAQ. The ends were cut back, 3 bases at V and 8 bases at J, with 9 bases in the middle. The CDR3 has 12 amino acids. This clonotype was picked up many times. As yet, its antigen is unknown. Study results and caveats: Cumulated frequencies of public TCR beta families served to identify carriers of CMV plus the relevant HLA. Dominant in the ex vivo response were TCR beta clonotypes restricted by HLA-C and specific for CMV.

TCRdb reprocessed the reads with MiXCR, giving one entry per CDR3 protein. The sample consists of about 570,000 distinct CDR3 sequences, approximately 40% of them appearing once. The chain combines TRBV7-8 with TRBJ2-3, with D possibly being TRBD2 (6 bases). The receptor was isolated from a human donor in good health (CMV status not recorded). Some clones in this sample may be carry-over from other donors' samples. The source was cultured PBMCs, collected from culture after CMV antigen stimulation. CDR3 DNA: TGTGCCAGCAGCTTTTTGGGGGGTACGCAGTATTTT. Translated, it gives CASSFLGGTQYF.